This T cell receptor beta chain appears in the sequencing data of a study of cytomegalovirus exposure and HLA in healthy donors. PCR employed 60 Vbeta and 13 Jbeta primers. Measured with immunoSEQ multiplex PCR; TCRdb has only the in-frame clones, and not every one. The profile covers about 160,000 clones, with about three quarters appearing a single time and approximately 3.1% taken by the ten largest. A few counts support this clone. The receptor's source is a woman in her thirties or forties in good health and CMV-seronegative. The sample was PBMCs.

CDR3 sequence reads: CASSDSLTGWNQPQHF. In DNA, the CDR3 is TGTGCCAGCAGCGATAGCCTAACAGGGTGGAATCAGCCCCAGCATTTT. This chain connects TRBV7-9 to TRBJ1-5; D possibly corresponds to TRBD1 (6 bases). CDR1 SEHNR and CDR2 FQNEAQ come from the germline V gene (reference sequence). This CDR3 has 16 amino acids. The germline V and J ends were trimmed by 5 bases and 4 bases, with 18 bases remaining between them.